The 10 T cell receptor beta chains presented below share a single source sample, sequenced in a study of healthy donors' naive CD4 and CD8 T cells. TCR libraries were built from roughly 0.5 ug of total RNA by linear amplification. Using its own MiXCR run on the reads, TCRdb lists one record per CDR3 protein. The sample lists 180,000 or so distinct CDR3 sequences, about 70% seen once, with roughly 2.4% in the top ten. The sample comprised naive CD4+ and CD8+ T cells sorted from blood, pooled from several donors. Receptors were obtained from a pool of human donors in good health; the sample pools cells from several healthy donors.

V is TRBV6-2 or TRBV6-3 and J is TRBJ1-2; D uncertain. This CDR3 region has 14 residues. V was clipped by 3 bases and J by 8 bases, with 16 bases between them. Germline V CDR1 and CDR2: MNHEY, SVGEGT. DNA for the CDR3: TGTGCCAGCAGTTATCTTGGCCCTAGAGGCGGCTACACCTTC. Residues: CASSYLGPRGGYTF.

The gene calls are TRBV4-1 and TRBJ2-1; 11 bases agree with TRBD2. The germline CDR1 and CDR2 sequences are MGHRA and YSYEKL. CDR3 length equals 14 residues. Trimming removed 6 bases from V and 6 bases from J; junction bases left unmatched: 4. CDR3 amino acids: CASRLAGGPNEQFF. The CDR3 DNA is TGCGCCAGCAGATTAGCGGGAGGGCCCAATGAGCAGTTCTTC.

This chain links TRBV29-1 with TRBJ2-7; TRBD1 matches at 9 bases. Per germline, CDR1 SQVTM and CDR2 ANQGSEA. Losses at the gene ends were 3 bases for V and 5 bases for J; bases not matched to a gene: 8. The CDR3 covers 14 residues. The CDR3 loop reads CSVETAGQGDEQYF. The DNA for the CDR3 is TGCAGCGTTGAGACTGCGGGACAGGGCGACGAGCAGTACTTC.

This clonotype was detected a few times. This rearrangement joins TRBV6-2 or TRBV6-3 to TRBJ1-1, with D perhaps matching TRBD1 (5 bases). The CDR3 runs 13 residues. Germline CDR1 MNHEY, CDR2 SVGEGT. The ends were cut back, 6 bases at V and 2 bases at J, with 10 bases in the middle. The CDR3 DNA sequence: TGTGCCAGCAGCCCCGGGACCAACACTGAAGCTTTCTTT. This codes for CASSPGTNTEAFF.

CDR3: CASSYSRLNEQFF. CDR3 coding DNA: TGTGCCAGCAGTTACTCGCGACTCAATGAGCAGTTCTTC. The chain uses TRBV6-5 and TRBJ2-1; D not certain. The germline V gene encodes CDR1 MNHEY and CDR2 SVGAGI. V shed 0 bases and J shed 6 bases, with 6 bases lying between them. This CDR3 is 13 amino acids long.

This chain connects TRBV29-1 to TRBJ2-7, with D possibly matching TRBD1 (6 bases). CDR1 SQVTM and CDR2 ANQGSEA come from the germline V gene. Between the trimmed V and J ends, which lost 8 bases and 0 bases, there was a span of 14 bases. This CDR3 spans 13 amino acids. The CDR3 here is CSTWDTLSYEQYF. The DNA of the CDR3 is TGCAGCACTTGGGACACCCTCTCCTACGAGCAGTACTTC.

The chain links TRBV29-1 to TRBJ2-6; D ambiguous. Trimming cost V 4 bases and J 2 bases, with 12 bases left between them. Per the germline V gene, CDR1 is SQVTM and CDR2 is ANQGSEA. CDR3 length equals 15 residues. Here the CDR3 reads CSVAPTETGANVLTF. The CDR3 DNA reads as TGCAGCGTTGCCCCGACGGAAACTGGGGCCAACGTCCTGACTTTC.

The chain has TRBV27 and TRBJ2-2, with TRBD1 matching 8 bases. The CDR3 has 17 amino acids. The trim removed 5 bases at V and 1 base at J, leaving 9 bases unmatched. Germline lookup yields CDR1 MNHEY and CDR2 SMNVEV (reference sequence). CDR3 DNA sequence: TGTGCCAGCAGTCCCTTGACAGGGGAGAAGAACACCGGGGAGCTGTTTTTT. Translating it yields CASSPLTGEKNTGELFF.

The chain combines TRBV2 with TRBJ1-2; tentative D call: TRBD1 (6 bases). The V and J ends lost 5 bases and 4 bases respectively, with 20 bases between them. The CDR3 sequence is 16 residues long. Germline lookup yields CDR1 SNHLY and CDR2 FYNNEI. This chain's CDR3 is CASSRGAGGGGYGYTF. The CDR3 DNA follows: TGTGCCAGCAGTCGCGGTGCGGGGGGCGGTGGCTATGGCTACACCTTC.

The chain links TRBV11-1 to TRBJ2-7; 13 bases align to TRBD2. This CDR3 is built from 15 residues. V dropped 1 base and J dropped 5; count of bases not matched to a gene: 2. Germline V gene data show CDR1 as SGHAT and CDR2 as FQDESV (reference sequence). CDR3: CASSLVGTSGDEQYF. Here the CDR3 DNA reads TGTGCCAGCAGCTTAGTTGGGACTAGCGGGGACGAGCAGTACTTC.